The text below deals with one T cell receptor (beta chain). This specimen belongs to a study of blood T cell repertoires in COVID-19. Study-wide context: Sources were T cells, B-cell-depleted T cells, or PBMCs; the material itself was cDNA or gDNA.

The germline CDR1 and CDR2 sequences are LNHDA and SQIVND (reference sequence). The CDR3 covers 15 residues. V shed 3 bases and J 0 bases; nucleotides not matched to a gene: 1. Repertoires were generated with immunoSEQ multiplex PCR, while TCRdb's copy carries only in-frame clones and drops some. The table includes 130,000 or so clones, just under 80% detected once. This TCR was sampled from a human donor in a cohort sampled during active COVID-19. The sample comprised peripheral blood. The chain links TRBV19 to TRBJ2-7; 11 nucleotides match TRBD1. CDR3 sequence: CASSIGTGGSYEQYF. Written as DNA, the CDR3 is TGTGCCAGTAGTATTGGGACAGGGGGCTCCTACGAGCAGTACTTC. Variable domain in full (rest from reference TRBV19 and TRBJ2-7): DGGITQSPKYLFRKEGQNVTLSCEQNLNHDAMYWYRQDPGQGLRLIYYSQIVNDFQKGDIAEGYSVSREKKESFPLTVTSAQKNPTAFYLCASSIGTGGSYEQYFGPGTRLTVT.